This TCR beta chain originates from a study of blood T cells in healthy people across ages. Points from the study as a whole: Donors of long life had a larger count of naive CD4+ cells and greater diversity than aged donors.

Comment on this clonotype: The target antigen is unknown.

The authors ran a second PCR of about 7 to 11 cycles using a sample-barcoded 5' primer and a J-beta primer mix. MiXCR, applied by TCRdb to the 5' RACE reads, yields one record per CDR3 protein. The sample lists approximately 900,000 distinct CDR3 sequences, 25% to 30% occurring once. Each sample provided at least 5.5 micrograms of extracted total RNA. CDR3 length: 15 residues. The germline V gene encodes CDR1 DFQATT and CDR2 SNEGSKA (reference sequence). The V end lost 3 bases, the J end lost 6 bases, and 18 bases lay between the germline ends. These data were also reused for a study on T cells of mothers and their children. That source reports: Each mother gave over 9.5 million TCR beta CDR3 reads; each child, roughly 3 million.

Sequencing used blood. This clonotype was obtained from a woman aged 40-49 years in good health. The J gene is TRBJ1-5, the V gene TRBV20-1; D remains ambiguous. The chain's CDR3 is CSASEESGEGQPQHF. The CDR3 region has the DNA TGCAGTGCTAGTGAAGAGTCTGGGGAGGGTCAGCCCCAGCATTTT.